This T cell receptor (beta chain) stems from a study of early T cells in non-severe SARS-CoV-2 infection. Whole-study results and caveats: In VDJdb matching, anti-spike CD8 responses were favored while private and CD4 specificities went missing.

TCRdb redid the calling of the 5' RACE reads with MiXCR, one entry per CDR3 protein. Among about 48,000 distinct CDR3 sequences listed, about 9.8% were seen once. As for this clonotype: Its antigen is as yet unknown.

This CDR3 contains 13 residues. CDR1 and CDR2 from the germline V gene are SGHTA and FQGNSA. Trimming cost V 1 base and J 11 bases, with 14 bases left between them. The chain carries TRBV7-2 and TRBJ2-5, with D hard to call. The TCR was taken from an adult who was a healthcare worker with PCR-confirmed SARS-CoV-2 infection or an uninfected control (not recorded which). The sequenced material came from whole blood. CDR3 nucleotides: TGTGCCAGCAGCTTAGGTGGTTTCGGCCAACAGTACTTC. Translated: CASSLGGFGQQYF.